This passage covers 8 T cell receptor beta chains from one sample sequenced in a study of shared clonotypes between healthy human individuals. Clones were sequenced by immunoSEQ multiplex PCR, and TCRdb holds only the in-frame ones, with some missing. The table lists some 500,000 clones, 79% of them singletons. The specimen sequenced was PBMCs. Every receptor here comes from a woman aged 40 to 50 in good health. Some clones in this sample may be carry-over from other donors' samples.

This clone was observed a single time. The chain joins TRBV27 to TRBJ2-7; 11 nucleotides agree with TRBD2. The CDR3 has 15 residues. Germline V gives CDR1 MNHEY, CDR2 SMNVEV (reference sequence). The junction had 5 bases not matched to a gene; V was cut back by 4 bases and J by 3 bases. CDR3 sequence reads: CASSSLAGAGYEQYF. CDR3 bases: TGTGCCAGCAGTTCACTAGCGGGAGCAGGCTACGAGCAGTACTTC.

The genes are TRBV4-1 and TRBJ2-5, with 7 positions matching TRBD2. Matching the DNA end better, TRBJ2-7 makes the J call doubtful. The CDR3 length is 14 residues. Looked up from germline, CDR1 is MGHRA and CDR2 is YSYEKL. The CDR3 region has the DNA TGCGCCAGCAGCTCAGAGAGGGACTACTACGAGCAGTACTTC. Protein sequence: CASSSERDYYEQYF.

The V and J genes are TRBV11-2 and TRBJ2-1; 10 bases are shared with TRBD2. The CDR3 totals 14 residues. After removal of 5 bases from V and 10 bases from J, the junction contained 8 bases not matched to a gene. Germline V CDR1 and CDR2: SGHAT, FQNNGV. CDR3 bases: TGTGCCAGCAGCCCAATAGCGGGAGGTGGCGAGCAGTTCTTC. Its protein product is CASSPIAGGGEQFF.

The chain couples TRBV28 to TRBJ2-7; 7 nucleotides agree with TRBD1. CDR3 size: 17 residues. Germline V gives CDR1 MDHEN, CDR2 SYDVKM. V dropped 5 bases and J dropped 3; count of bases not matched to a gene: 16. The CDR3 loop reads CASSIPPRQGLSYEQYF. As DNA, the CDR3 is TGTGCCAGCAGTATACCCCCACGACAGGGTTTAAGCTACGAGCAGTACTTC.

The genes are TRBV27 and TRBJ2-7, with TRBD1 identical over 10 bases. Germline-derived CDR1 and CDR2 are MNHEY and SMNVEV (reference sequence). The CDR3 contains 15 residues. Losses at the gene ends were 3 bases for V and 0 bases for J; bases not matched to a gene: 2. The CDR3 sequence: CASSLGQGISYEQYF. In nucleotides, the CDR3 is TGTGCCAGCAGTTTGGGACAGGGGATCTCCTACGAGCAGTACTTC.

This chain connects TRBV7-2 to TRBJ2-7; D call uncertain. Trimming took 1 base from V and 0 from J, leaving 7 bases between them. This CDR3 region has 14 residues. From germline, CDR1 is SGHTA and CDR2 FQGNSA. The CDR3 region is CASSLDFLSYEQYF. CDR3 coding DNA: TGTGCCAGCAGCTTAGACTTTCTCTCCTACGAGCAGTACTTC.

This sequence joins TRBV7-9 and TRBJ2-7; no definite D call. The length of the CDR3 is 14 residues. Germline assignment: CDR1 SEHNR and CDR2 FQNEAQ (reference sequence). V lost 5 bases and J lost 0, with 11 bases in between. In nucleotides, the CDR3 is TGTGCCAGCAGCCCCCGGGTCCTCTCCTACGAGCAGTACTTC. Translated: CASSPRVLSYEQYF.

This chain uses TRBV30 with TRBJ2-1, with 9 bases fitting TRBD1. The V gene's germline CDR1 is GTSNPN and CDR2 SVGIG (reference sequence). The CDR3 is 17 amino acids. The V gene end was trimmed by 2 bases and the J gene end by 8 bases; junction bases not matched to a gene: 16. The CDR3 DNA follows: TGTGCCTGGAGTTTTACAACCCCCGGGACAGGGATCCATGAGCAGTTCTTC. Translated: CAWSFTTPGTGIHEQFF.